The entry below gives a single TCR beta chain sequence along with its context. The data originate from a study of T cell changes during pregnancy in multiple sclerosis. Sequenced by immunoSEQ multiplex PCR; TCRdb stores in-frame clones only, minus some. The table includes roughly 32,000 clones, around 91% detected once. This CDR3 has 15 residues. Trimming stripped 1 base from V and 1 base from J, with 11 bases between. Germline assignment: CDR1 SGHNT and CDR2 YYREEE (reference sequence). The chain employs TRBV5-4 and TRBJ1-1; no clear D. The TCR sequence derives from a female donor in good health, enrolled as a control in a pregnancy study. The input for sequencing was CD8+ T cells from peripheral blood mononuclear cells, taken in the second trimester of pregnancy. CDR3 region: CASSLRSAPNTEAFF. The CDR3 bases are TGTGCCAGCAGCTTGCGGAGCGCACCGAACACTGAAGCTTTCTTT.